This is a list of T cell receptor beta chains from one sample in a study of response to subunit inactivated influenza vaccine. TCRdb recomputed calls from the RT-PCR reads with MiXCR, one row per CDR3 protein. The profile shows approximately 570,000 distinct CDR3 sequences, around 8% of them singletons. The specimen was PBMCs from blood, collected roughly 24 months after vaccination. Every receptor here comes from a man aged 45 to 75 who received an inactivated influenza vaccine. Each CDR3 is given with its conserved first and last residue. The D gene is left open where the match is weak. The size entry is marked missing in some rows and otherwise reads once, few, many or a size class.

D	J	size	V	CDR3	DNA
-	TRBJ2-3	-	TRBV12-3/TRBV12-4	CASSLAVGGGLDTQYF	TGTGCCAGCAGTTTAGCTGTCGGAGGGGGGCTGGATACGCAGTATTTT
-	TRBJ1-1	-	TRBV5-1	CASTPGGSMNTEAFF	TGCGCCAGCACTCCCGGAGGGTCAATGAACACTGAAGCTTTCTTT
-	TRBJ2-7	-	TRBV5-1	CASSLGGSRQAHQYF	TGCGCCAGCAGCTTGGGAGGTAGTAGGCAGGCTCACCAGTACTTC
TRBD1	TRBJ2-5	few	TRBV12-3/TRBV12-4	CASSPQARDRGETQYF	TGTGCCAGCAGTCCCCAGGCCCGGGACAGAGGAGAGACCCAGTACTTC
-	TRBJ1-5	few	TRBV20-1	CSARPGFSNQPQHF	TGCAGTGCTAGACCGGGATTTAGCAATCAGCCCCAGCATTTT
TRBD2	TRBJ2-3	many	TRBV5-1	CASSFTGLASDTQYF	TGCGCCAGCAGCTTCACGGGACTAGCGTCGGATACGCAGTATTTT
-	TRBJ2-1	few	TRBV12-3/TRBV12-4	CASSLALSRGRNEQFF	TGTGCCAGCAGTTTAGCGCTCTCGCGGGGTCGCAATGAGCAGTTCTTC
-	TRBJ1-5	many	TRBV12-3/TRBV12-4	CASSLGGYSNQPQHF	TGCGCCAGCAGCTTGGGGGGTTATAGCAATCAGCCCCAGCATTTT
-	TRBJ2-7	few	TRBV11-1	CASSSPRLATTYEQYF	TGTGCCAGCAGCTCCCCTCGGTTGGCAACAACCTACGAGCAGTACTTC
-	TRBJ2-3	few	TRBV10-3	CAISGAVGDTQYF	TGTGCCATCAGCGGCGCGGTGGGAGATACGCAGTATTTT
TRBD1	TRBJ2-1	many	TRBV10-3	CAISETGQGISERGRNEQFF	TGTGCCATCAGTGAGACGGGACAGGGTATATCGGAGCGGGGTCGGAATGAGCAGTTCTTC
-	TRBJ2-2	many	TRBV7-2	CASSFPPSGELFF	TGTGCCAGCAGCTTCCCGCCCTCCGGGGAGCTGTTTTTT
TRBD1	TRBJ1-6	few	TRBV6-4	CASSDRGLNSPLHF	TGTGCCAGCAGTGACAGGGGGCTGAATTCACCCCTCCACTTT
-	TRBJ1-2	many	TRBV9	CASSVHRAGGYTF	TGTGCCAGCAGCGTCCACAGGGCGGGGGGCTACACCTTC
-	TRBJ1-5	-	TRBV7-9	CASSLAEGDTNQPQHF	TGTGCCAGCAGCTTAGCGGAAGGAGACACGAATCAGCCCCAGCATTTT
-	TRBJ2-7	-	TRBV29-1	CSVTGQTYEQYF	TGCAGCGTGACAGGACAAACCTACGAGCAGTACTTC
TRBD2	TRBJ2-7	many	TRBV12-3/TRBV12-4	CASSREASGSYEQYF	TGTGCCAGCAGTCGAGAGGCTAGCGGTTCCTACGAGCAGTACTTC
-	TRBJ2-2	few	TRBV4-2	CASSQEGPRVPGELFF	TGTGCCAGCAGCCAGGAGGGACCCAGGGTCCCCGGGGAGCTGTTTTTT
-	TRBJ2-2	many	TRBV12-3/TRBV12-4	CASSSGTGELFF	TGTGCCAGCAGTTCTGGGACCGGGGAGCTGTTTTTT
TRBD1	TRBJ1-1	-	TRBV7-7	CASSPTGIMTEAYF	TGTGCCAGCAGCCCGACAGGGATTATGACTGAAGCTTACTTT
TRBD2	TRBJ2-1	-	TRBV4-3	CASSQDFAGGPPVNEQFF	TGCGCCAGCAGCCAAGATTTCGCGGGAGGGCCCCCAGTTAATGAGCAGTTCTTC
TRBD1	TRBJ1-1	-	TRBV12-3/TRBV12-4	CASSGTVSNTEAFF	TGTGCCAGCAGTGGGACAGTTTCGAACACTGAAGCTTTCTTT
-	TRBJ1-5	few	TRBV21-1	CASSKGDRKVRVGERNQPQHF	TGTGCCAGCAGCAAAGGGGACAGAAAGGTCAGGGTCGGAGAGCGCAATCAGCCCCAGCATTTT
-	TRBJ2-3	few	TRBV6-2/TRBV6-3	CASSRPFDNTDTQYF	TGTGCCAGCAGCCGCCCGTTTGACAACACAGATACGCAGTATTTT
-	TRBJ2-2	few	TRBV12-3/TRBV12-4	CASSLRPGRVGGELFF	TGTGCCAGCAGTTTAAGGCCAGGCCGGGTTGGCGGGGAGCTGTTTTTT
-	TRBJ2-6	few	TRBV15	CATSRVVGGFGANVLTF	TGTGCCACCAGCAGAGTGGTGGGGGGCTTTGGGGCCAACGTCCTGACTTTC
-	TRBJ2-3	-	TRBV11-2	CASSSLVRPDTQYF	TGTGCCAGCAGCTCTTTGGTGAGGCCCGATACGCAGTATTTT
TRBD1	TRBJ2-1	-	TRBV7-9	CASSLSWDREHNEQFF	TGTGCCAGCAGCCTCTCCTGGGACAGGGAACACAATGAGCAGTTCTTC
TRBD2	TRBJ2-7	many	TRBV29-1	CSVGLAGAMAYEQYF	TGCAGCGTTGGACTAGCCGGAGCTATGGCCTACGAGCAGTACTTC
TRBD2	TRBJ2-1	few	TRBV11-2	CASSLASGAYNEQFF	TGTGCCAGCAGCTTAGCTAGCGGGGCATACAATGAGCAGTTCTTC
-	TRBJ1-2	-	TRBV4-3	CASSQAASSYGYTF	TGCGCCAGCAGCCAAGCCGCATCCAGCTATGGCTACACCTTC
-	TRBJ1-2	-	TRBV7-8	CASSTGTGGYGYTF	TGTGCCAGCAGCACCGGGACTGGAGGGTATGGCTACACCTTC
-	TRBJ1-2	few	TRBV24-1	CATSDYEDYGYTF	TGTGCCACCAGTGATTATGAGGACTATGGCTACACCTTC
-	TRBJ2-1	few	TRBV2	CASKWESGQKFF	TGTGCCAGCAAGTGGGAATCGGGACAAAAGTTCTTC
TRBD2	TRBJ2-1	few	TRBV20-1	CSAPLAGGIYNEQFF	TGCAGTGCTCCGTTAGCGGGGGGAATCTACAATGAGCAGTTCTTC